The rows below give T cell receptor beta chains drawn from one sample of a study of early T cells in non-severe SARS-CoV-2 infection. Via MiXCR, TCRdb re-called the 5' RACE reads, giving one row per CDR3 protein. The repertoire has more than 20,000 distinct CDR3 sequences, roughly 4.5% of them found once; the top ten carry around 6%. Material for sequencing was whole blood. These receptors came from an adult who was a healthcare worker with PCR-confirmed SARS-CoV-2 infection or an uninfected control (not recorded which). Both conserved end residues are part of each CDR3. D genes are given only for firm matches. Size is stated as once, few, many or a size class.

CDR3nt: TGTGCCAGCAGCTTACAGGGAACGAGCATCAATGAGCAGTTCTTC
CDR3aa: CASSLQGTSINEQFF
d_gene: NA
v_gene: TRBV7-2
abundance: many
j_gene: TRBJ2-1

CDR3nt: TGTGCCAGCAGCTTAGGCTCTGGAAACACCATATATTTT
CDR3aa: CASSLGSGNTIYF
d_gene: NA
v_gene: TRBV5-4
abundance: medium-sized
j_gene: TRBJ1-3

CDR3nt: TGTGCCAGCAGTCCCAACAGCTATGGCTACACCTTC
CDR3aa: CASSPNSYGYTF
d_gene: NA
v_gene: TRBV6-5
abundance: many
j_gene: TRBJ1-2

CDR3nt: TGCGCCAGCAGCCAAGATGGTTTGACCGGGGAGCTGTTTTTT
CDR3aa: CASSQDGLTGELFF
d_gene: NA
v_gene: TRBV4-3
abundance: many
j_gene: TRBJ2-2

CDR3nt: TGTGCCAGCAGCTTCAACACAGATACGCAGTATTTT
CDR3aa: CASSFNTDTQYF
d_gene: NA
v_gene: TRBV12-1
abundance: many
j_gene: TRBJ2-3

CDR3nt: TGCAGTGCTAGAGCTACCGACAGGGCTGGAAACACCATATATTTT
CDR3aa: CSARATDRAGNTIYF
d_gene: TRBD1
v_gene: TRBV20-1
abundance: many
j_gene: TRBJ1-3

CDR3nt: TGCGCCAGCAGCTTGGGACAGGGGGCGCTCGGCACTGAAGCTTTCTTT
CDR3aa: CASSLGQGALGTEAFF
d_gene: TRBD1
v_gene: TRBV5-1
abundance: many
j_gene: TRBJ1-1

CDR3nt: TGTGCCAGCAGTTTTAGGCAGCTTAACTATGGCTACACCTTC
CDR3aa: CASSFRQLNYGYTF
d_gene: NA
v_gene: TRBV12-3/TRBV12-4
abundance: few
j_gene: TRBJ1-2

CDR3nt: TGCGCCAGCATGGGGCAGGGGGTCACCAATGAGCAGTTCTTC
CDR3aa: CASMGQGVTNEQFF
d_gene: TRBD1
v_gene: TRBV5-1
abundance: many
j_gene: TRBJ2-1

CDR3nt: TGTGCCAGTAATTCTCGGGGGGTCTCCTACGAGCAGTACTTC
CDR3aa: CASNSRGVSYEQYF
d_gene: TRBD2
v_gene: TRBV19
abundance: few
j_gene: TRBJ2-7

CDR3nt: TGCGCCAGCAGCTTGGCGTCTGGACAGGTTGTTACTGAAGCTTTCTTT
CDR3aa: CASSLASGQVVTEAFF
d_gene: TRBD1
v_gene: TRBV5-1
abundance: few
j_gene: TRBJ1-1

CDR3nt: TGTGCCAGCAGCCAAGATATTGCACAGGAGACCCAGTACTTC
CDR3aa: CASSQDIAQETQYF
d_gene: NA
v_gene: TRBV3-1
abundance: many
j_gene: TRBJ2-5

CDR3nt: TGCAGTGCCACGTCCGCAACACTGTCCTCTAACGCTCAGTACTTC
CDR3aa: CSATSATLSSNAQYF
d_gene: NA
v_gene: TRBV20-1
abundance: many
j_gene: TRBJ2-4

CDR3nt: TGTGCCAGCAGAGCTCCGGGACAAGTCGGACACTATGGCTACACCTTC
CDR3aa: CASRAPGQVGHYGYTF
d_gene: NA
v_gene: TRBV6-2/TRBV6-3
abundance: medium-sized
j_gene: TRBJ1-2

CDR3nt: TGCAGCGTTGATCGGAGAGATACGCAGTATTTT
CDR3aa: CSVDRRDTQYF
d_gene: NA
v_gene: TRBV29-1
abundance: many
j_gene: TRBJ2-3